This T cell receptor (beta chain) was profiled in a study of PD-1 blockade in classical Hodgkin lymphoma. Regarding time point: newly diagnosed, previously untreated cHL patient sample. Newly diagnosed classical Hodgkin lymphoma PBMCs, still untreated, provided the comparison samples. A word on this clone: Its antigen is unidentified.

Here immunoSEQ multiplex PCR was the method, and the copy in TCRdb shows in-frame clones only, minus some. The data contain tens of thousands of clones, 85% to 95% of them singletons. General study findings and limits: There remain no defined causes for the repertoire differences, which possibly reflect disease activity or prior therapy. Newly diagnosed patients reportedly trailed healthy donors in baseline TCR diversity.

Germline V gene data show CDR1 as SGHAT and CDR2 as FQNNGV. This CDR3 is 16 amino acids long. V was shortened by 3 bases and J by 9 bases, with 23 bases between the two germline ends. This chain joins TRBV11-2 and TRBJ2-5; D call uncertain. This TCR was recovered from a human donor with classical Hodgkin lymphoma. Sequencing was carried out using peripheral blood mononuclear cells (PBMCs). The CDR3 nucleotides read TGTGCCAGCAGCTTCCTCTTCAGCGCCGTACCTGAGGCCCAGTACTTC. This sequence encodes CASSFLFSAVPEAQYF.